The 9 T cell receptor beta chains listed next were all sequenced from one sample in a study of PD-L1 blockade in urothelial cancer. The assay was immunoSEQ multiplex PCR, and TCRdb's table has in-frame clones only and misses some. The sample consists of more than 35,000 clones, approximately 78% of them appearing once. The sequencing used PBMCs, collected around atezolizumab (anti-PD-L1) treatment. Every receptor here comes from a man aged 70 or older with urothelial cancer.

The chain is built from TRBV7-9 and TRBJ2-2, with 9 bases identical to TRBD1. V trimming: 5 bases; J trimming: 7 bases; junction bases outside the gene matches: 11. CDR3 length: 16 residues. Germline V gene sequence: CDR1 SEHNR, CDR2 FQNEAQ (reference sequence). The CDR3 is CASSPMTGGMIGELFF. DNA for the CDR3: TGTGCCAGCAGCCCCATGACAGGGGGGATGATCGGGGAGCTGTTTTTT.

This clone was detected only once. This chain links TRBV21-1 with TRBJ2-4; the listed D gene, TRBD2, was not tested against the DNA. TRBV21-1 counts as a pseudogene. This CDR3 region has 15 residues. CDR3 bases: TGTGCCAGCAGCAGGACTAGCGGGAGAGAAAACATTCAGTACTTC. The encoded protein is CASSRTSGRENIQYF.

The chain joins TRBV7-2 to TRBJ2-7; the D gene is possibly TRBD1 (7 bases). CDR3 length equals 15 residues. V dropped 5 bases and J dropped 4 bases, with 18 bases sitting between them. Per the germline V gene, CDR1 is SGHTA and CDR2 is FQGNSA. CDR3 coding DNA: TGTGCCAGCAGCCAAGCACCAGGGGGACTGTACGAGCAGTACTTC. It is translated as CASSQAPGGLYEQYF. Full variable domain (rest looked up from reference TRBV7-2 and TRBJ2-7): GAGVSQSPSNKVTEKGKDVELRCDPISGHTALYWYRQSLGQGLEFLIYFQGNSAPDKSGLPSDRFSAERTGGSVSTLTIQRTQQEDSAVYLCASSQAPGGLYEQYFGPGTRLTVT.

CDR3 nucleotide sequence: TGCGCCAGCAGCCTCAGAAAGAATACAGATACGCAGTATTTT. It encodes CASSLRKNTDTQYF. The rearrangement uses TRBV4-1 and TRBJ2-3; D is uncertain. Germline assignment: CDR1 MGHRA and CDR2 YSYEKL. The CDR3 has 14 amino acids. Trimming stripped 4 bases from V and 3 bases from J, with 11 bases between.

The V and J genes are TRBV28 and TRBJ2-7; 10 bases are a match to TRBD1. Per the germline V gene, CDR1 is MDHEN and CDR2 is SYDVKM. The CDR3 is 14 residues long. V lost 3 bases to trimming and J lost 6 bases; unmatched junction nucleotides: 5. CDR3 protein: CASSFLDRGSEQYF. DNA of the CDR3: TGTGCCAGCAGTTTTTTGGACAGGGGGAGCGAGCAGTACTTC.

The rearrangement uses TRBV29-1 and TRBJ2-6; the D gene is possibly TRBD1 (6 bases). Germline V lookup: CDR1 SQVTM, CDR2 ANQGSEA. This CDR3 region has 15 residues. V was trimmed by 1 base and J by 4 bases, leaving 11 bases between them. CDR3 nucleotide sequence: TGCAGCGTTGAAGGGCAGGGGCGGGGGGCCAACGTCCTGACTTTC. This translates into CSVEGQGRGANVLTF.

This clone has a handful of counts. The J gene is TRBJ2-7, the V gene TRBV5-6; D is uncertain. Germline CDR1 SGHDT, CDR2 YYEEEE. V was pared by 8 bases and J by 3 bases, with 15 bases between. The CDR3 spans 13 residues. As DNA, the CDR3 is TGTGCCAGTACAATTCCTCCTTACTACGAGCAGTACTTC. Translating it yields CASTIPPYYEQYF.

The chain employs TRBV30 and TRBJ2-1, with 13 bases lining up with TRBD2. V lost 6 bases to trimming and J lost 10 bases; unmatched junction nucleotides: 15. This CDR3 is 16 amino acids long. Germline-derived CDR1 and CDR2 are GTSNPN and SVGIG (reference sequence). CDR3 protein: CACKPTSGGTRREQFF. In DNA form, the CDR3 reads TGTGCCTGCAAACCGACTAGCGGGGGGACAAGAAGGGAGCAGTTCTTC.

The CDR3 DNA follows: TGTGCCAGCAGTTTACGCAGGAACACTGAAGCTTTCTTT. Its translation: CASSLRRNTEAFF. The V and J genes are TRBV27 and TRBJ1-1, with unresolved D. CDR3 size: 13 residues. V was pared by 2 bases and J by 1 base, with 5 bases between. Germline V gene sequence: CDR1 MNHEY, CDR2 SMNVEV (reference sequence).